This passage covers 20 T cell receptor beta chains from one sample sequenced in a study of blood T cell repertoires in COVID-19. The method was immunoSEQ multiplex PCR; TCRdb's version includes in-frame clones alone and lacks a portion of them. The top ten clones hold roughly 8.2% of a sample with 150,000 to 200,000 clones, just over 85% of them seen once. Sequenced material: peripheral blood. These receptors all come from a man in his 60s with acute or convalescent COVID-19.

V gene TRBV2 combines with J gene TRBJ2-5; the match to TRBD2 covers 14 bases. Germline V gene sequence: CDR1 SNHLY, CDR2 FYNNEI. There are 15 residues in the CDR3. Unmatched junction bases numbered 8, after V lost 9 bases and J lost 5 bases. CDR3 in DNA: TGTGCCAGTAATCCGACTAGCGGGAGGGGGGAGACCCAGTACTTC. Translating gives CASNPTSGRGETQYF.

The chain uses TRBV5-1 and TRBJ1-5; 8 bases agree with TRBD1. The CDR3 is made up of 14 amino acids. Germline V gene data show CDR1 as SGHRS and CDR2 as YFSETQ. V gave up 4 bases and J gave up 9 bases; unmatched junction bases: 9. CDR3 region: CASSPGQGLPPQHF. As DNA, the CDR3 is TGCGCCAGCAGCCCTGGACAGGGACTCCCGCCCCAGCATTTT.

The chain links TRBV5-4 to TRBJ2-3; D is unresolved. The germline V gene has CDR1 SGHNT and CDR2 YYREEE (reference sequence). The CDR3 spans 16 residues. Deletions cut 6 bases from V and 0 bases from J, with 17 bases between. The CDR3 protein is CASTDPRLSSTDTQYF. CDR3 bases: TGTGCCAGCACCGACCCAAGACTTTCCAGCACAGATACGCAGTATTTT.

V and J are TRBV21-1 and TRBJ1-5; the table's D call, TRBD1, has no DNA check behind it. TRBV21-1 is shown as a pseudogene. The CDR3 runs to 17 residues. This chain's CDR3 is CASSKRGGVSSNQPQHF. The CDR3 coding sequence is TGTGCCAGCAGCAAAAGGGGTGGGGTGAGCAGCAATCAGCCCCAGCATTTT.

A single count supports this clone. The J gene is TRBJ1-5, the V gene TRBV28; 9 nucleotides line up with TRBD1. This CDR3 has 13 residues. Germline V gene data show CDR1 as MDHEN and CDR2 as SYDVKM. With 8 bases clipped from V and 7 bases from J, the junction kept 6 bases outside the gene matches. The CDR3 here is CASGTGSMQPQHF. Written as DNA, the CDR3 is TGTGCCAGCGGGACAGGGTCTATGCAGCCCCAGCATTTT. Full variable domain (outside the CDR3, taken from reference TRBV28 and TRBJ1-5): DVKVTQSSRYLVKRTGEKVFLECVQDMDHENMFWYRQDPGLGLRLIYFSYDVKMKEKGDIPEGYSVSREKKERFSLILESASTNQTSMYLCASGTGSMQPQHFGDGTRLSIL.

V gene TRBV7-8 combines with J gene TRBJ2-5; D is perhaps TRBD1 (6 bases). The germline V gene encodes CDR1 SGHVS and CDR2 FQNEAQ. This CDR3 is 23 amino acids long. Trimming took 5 bases from V and 4 from J, leaving 41 bases between them. CDR3 loop: CASSPITTDSHRLNRLGVETQYF. The CDR3 DNA follows: TGTGCCAGCAGCCCGATAACAACGGACAGCCATCGCTTAAACCGTCTGGGAGTAGAGACCCAGTACTTC. The full variable domain, in which reference TRBV7-8 and TRBJ2-5 provide the parts outside the CDR3, is GAGVSQSPRYKVAKRGQDVALRCDPISGHVSLFWYQQALGQGPEFLTYFQNEAQLDKSGLPSDRFFAERPEGSVSTLKIQRTQQEDSAVYLCASSPITTDSHRLNRLGVETQYFGPGTRLLVL.

This clone has just a few counts. This chain links TRBV7-9 with TRBJ1-1; 7 bases align to TRBD1. The CDR3 covers 12 residues. Trimming took 5 bases from V and 4 from J; bases not matched to a gene: 1. CDR1 and CDR2 from the germline V gene are SEHNR and FQNEAQ (reference sequence). The CDR3 coding sequence is TGTGCCAGCAGCCCAGGGGGCACTGAAGCTTTCTTT. This sequence encodes CASSPGGTEAFF.

V gene TRBV2 combines with J gene TRBJ1-1, with TRBD1 matching over 10 bases. The CDR3 sequence is 14 residues long. V trimming: 4 bases; J trimming: 8 bases; junction bases outside the gene matches: 7. Germline CDR1 is SNHLY and CDR2 is FYNNEI. The CDR3 loop is CASSGQGAQWEAFF. DNA of the CDR3: TGTGCCAGCAGTGGACAGGGGGCGCAGTGGGAAGCTTTCTTT.

The V and J genes are TRBV10-1 and TRBJ1-5; D is unclear. This CDR3 is 13 amino acids long. The germline V gene has CDR1 WNHNN and CDR2 SYGVQD (reference sequence). The V end was cut by 9 bases, the J end by 2 bases, with 11 bases between. The CDR3 is CARPRGGNQPQHF. In DNA, the CDR3 is TGCGCCAGGCCCCGGGGAGGCAATCAGCCCCAGCATTTT.

The V and J genes are TRBV24-1 and TRBJ1-1; D is undetermined. The V gene's germline CDR1 is KGHDR and CDR2 SFDVKD. The CDR3 spans 13 residues. Trimming removed 2 bases at V and 1 base at J, with 4 bases between. CDR3 sequence (DNA): TGTGCCACCAGTGATTACGGGAACACTGAAGCTTTCTTT. Its translation: CATSDYGNTEAFF.

The chain couples TRBV5-1 to TRBJ2-1, with 9 bases fitting TRBD2. V dropped 0 bases and J dropped 1; count of bases not matched to a gene: 14. The germline V gene has CDR1 SGHRS and CDR2 YFSETQ. This CDR3 comprises 20 residues. CDR3 sequence: CASSLVSSGSILESYNEQFF. The CDR3 DNA follows: TGCGCCAGCAGCTTGGTGAGTAGCGGGAGTATCCTTGAGTCCTACAATGAGCAGTTCTTC.

The chain couples TRBV6-5 to TRBJ1-2; D unresolved. This CDR3 region has 12 residues. The germline V gene has CDR1 MNHEY and CDR2 SVGAGI. With 7 bases removed from V and 4 bases from J, the gap between germline ends came to 10 bases. CDR3 sequence reads: CASKAEFYGYTF. Written as DNA, the CDR3 is TGTGCCAGCAAGGCGGAGTTCTATGGCTACACCTTC.

The V and J genes are TRBV11-2 and TRBJ2-1; TRBD1 is a possible D gene (6 bases). Per germline, CDR1 SGHAT and CDR2 FQNNGV. The CDR3 consists of 17 residues. Trimming left V 5 bases short and J 0 bases short, with 17 bases between. CDR3 region: CASSLYTGTRSYNEQFF. CDR3 nucleotides: TGTGCCAGCAGCCTATATACAGGGACCCGCTCCTACAATGAGCAGTTCTTC.

This rearrangement joins TRBV18 to TRBJ1-5; TRBD1 matches at 9 bases. After removal of 3 bases from V and 6 bases from J, the junction contained 3 bases not matched to a gene. This CDR3 comprises 14 residues. Germline V gives CDR1 KGHSH, CDR2 LQKENI. In DNA, the CDR3 is TGTGCCAGCTCACCTGGACAGGGGAGTCAGCCCCAGCATTTT. Translated: CASSPGQGSQPQHF.

The sample holds one count of this clone. V usage is TRBV27 and J usage is TRBJ1-5; D not certain. The V and J ends lost 11 bases and 2 bases respectively, with 19 bases between them. The CDR3 extends over 15 amino acids. Looked up from germline, CDR1 is MNHEY and CDR2 is SMNVEV (reference sequence). CDR3 region: CAPKLTGKGNQPQHF. In nucleotides, the CDR3 is TGTGCCCCAAAACTGACGGGGAAGGGCAATCAGCCCCAGCATTTT.

The rearrangement links TRBV6-5 to TRBJ1-5; D perhaps matches TRBD1 (5 bases). V was trimmed by 9 bases and J by 2 bases, leaving 17 bases between them. Germline CDR1 reads MNHEY; CDR2 reads SVGAGI. The CDR3 runs 15 residues. DNA for the CDR3: TGTGCCAGTAAGAAGCAGGGCAAGGGCAATCAGCCCCAGCATTTT. Its translation: CASKKQGKGNQPQHF.

Here the CDR3 reads CASSYGGRGSTGELFF. The CDR3 DNA reads as TGTGCCAGCAGTTATGGCGGGAGAGGTAGCACCGGGGAGCTGTTTTTT. V usage is TRBV6-2 or TRBV6-3 and J usage is TRBJ2-2; 7 bases line up with TRBD2. The V gene end was trimmed by 3 bases and the J gene end by 4 bases; junction bases not matched to a gene: 8. CDR1 is MNHEY and CDR2 is SVGEGT in the germline V gene. This CDR3 region has 16 residues.

The V and J genes are TRBV28 and TRBJ1-2; D is undetermined. Germline V gives CDR1 MDHEN, CDR2 SYDVKM. Deletions cut 7 bases from V and 8 bases from J, with 14 bases between. The CDR3 has 12 amino acids. The CDR3 is CASTPSVAGYTF. The CDR3 DNA is TGTGCCAGCACTCCCTCTGTCGCGGGCTACACCTTC.

The chain uses TRBV28 and TRBJ1-5; D may be TRBD1 (6 bases). Germline V gives CDR1 MDHEN, CDR2 SYDVKM. V lost 11 bases and J 2 bases, leaving 19 bases between the germline ends. CDR3 length: 15 residues. The CDR3: CAAQGRGPGNQPQHF. As DNA, the CDR3 is TGTGCCGCTCAGGGGCGAGGGCCCGGCAATCAGCCCCAGCATTTT.

The chain recombines TRBV4-2 with TRBJ2-1, with 9 bases identical to TRBD2. With 1 base clipped from V and 8 bases from J, the junction kept 9 bases outside the gene matches. This CDR3 is built from 16 residues. In germline, CDR1 is LGHNA, CDR2 YNFKEQ. The DNA of the CDR3 is TGTGCCAGCAGCCAAGTCCTAGCGGGAAGTTTCTATGAGCAGTTCTTC. Translation gives CASSQVLAGSFYEQFF.